These 17 T cell receptor beta chains share one sample of origin, sequenced in a study of Ad26.COV2.S vaccination and SARS-CoV-2 variants. Treatment described: approximately 18 received Ad26.COV2.S at low or high dose, single or two shots; about five received placebo; per-sample allocation not given. Material that was analyzed had been drawn on day 63 after the first vaccine or placebo injection. The data were produced by immunoSEQ multiplex PCR, yet TCRdb's version contains in-frame clones alone and is incomplete. The repertoire holds about 400,000 clones, with roughly 90% as singletons. The sequencing used peripheral blood, collected in a trial of Ad26.COV2.S vaccine versus placebo. All receptors come from a person aged 18 to 65 who received the Ad26.COV2.S COVID-19 vaccine or a placebo.

The table lists this clone with a few counts. The rearrangement links TRBV9 to TRBJ2-2; the D gene could be TRBD1 or TRBD2 (5 bases each). The germline V gene has CDR1 SGDLS and CDR2 YYNGEE. V lost 0 bases and J lost 1, with 10 bases in between. CDR3 length equals 16 residues. The CDR3 bases are TGTGCCAGCAGCGTAGCTGGGGGTAAGAACACCGGGGAGCTGTTTTTT. It translates to CASSVAGGKNTGELFF. Using reference TRBV9 and TRBJ2-2 for the parts outside the CDR3, the full variable domain is DSGVTQTPKHLITATGQRVTLRCSPRSGDLSVYWYQQSLDQGLQFLIQYYNGEERAKGNILERFSAQQFPDLHSELNLSSLELGDSALYFCASSVAGGKNTGELFFGEGSRLTVL.

The rearrangement links TRBV11-2 to TRBJ2-7, with 9 bases lining up with TRBD1. From germline, CDR1 is SGHAT and CDR2 FQNNGV. Losses at the gene ends were 4 bases for V and 7 bases for J; bases not matched to a gene: 17. The CDR3 runs 17 residues. The DNA of the CDR3 is TGTGCCAGCAGCTCGAGGACAGGGGAATCCGTTTCTTGGGAGCAGTACTTC. It translates to CASSSRTGESVSWEQYF.

To note about this clone: A read error may produce the germline difference seen at one junction end. Other DNA variants within this sample encode the same CDR3. V is TRBV4-3 and J is TRBJ2-7, with a weak D call TRBD2 (6 bases). CDR1 and CDR2 (germline): LGHNA, YSLEER. This CDR3 spans 15 amino acids. CDR3 sequence reads: CASSQGARGSYEQYF. CDR3 in DNA: TGCGCCAGCAGCCAAGGTGCCCGGGGGTCCTACGAGCAATACTTC.

Of note for this clone: Other DNA sequences of this sample code for an identical CDR3. The genes are TRBV5-6 and TRBJ1-6; D possibly corresponds to TRBD1 (5 bases). The CDR3 spans 14 residues. V lost 1 base to trimming and J lost 7 bases, with 9 bases between them. Germline lookup yields CDR1 SGHDT and CDR2 YYEEEE. Here the CDR3 reads CASSLLGPNSPLHF. The CDR3 nucleotides read TGTGCCAGCAGCTTGTTGGGGCCGAATTCACCCCTCCACTTT.

The gene calls are TRBV3-1 (or the pseudogene TRBV3-2) and TRBJ2-5; 10 nucleotides align to TRBD2. The CDR3 consists of 15 residues. V trimming: 4 bases; J trimming: 4 bases; junction bases outside the gene matches: 6. In germline, CDR1 is LGHDT, CDR2 YNNKEL (reference sequence). The CDR3 sequence is CASSPLAGVGETQYF. CDR3 bases: TGTGCCAGCAGCCCTCTAGCGGGAGTAGGAGAGACCCAGTACTTC.

J is TRBJ2-7 and V is TRBV15; D unclear. V was cut by 0 bases and J by 1 base, with 16 bases left in between. CDR3 length equals 17 residues. The germline V gene encodes CDR1 LNHNV and CDR2 YYDKDF (reference sequence). CDR3 nucleotide sequence: TGTGCCACCAGCAGAGATCTGATCTCGGGCAGGTCCTACGAGCAGTACTTC. As protein: CATSRDLISGRSYEQYF.

The genes are TRBV7-7 and TRBJ2-1, with 12 nucleotides matching TRBD2. The CDR3 sequence is 17 residues long. The germline V gene encodes CDR1 SSHAT and CDR2 FNYEAQ (reference sequence). After removal of 0 bases from V and 9 bases from J, the junction contained 9 bases not matched to a gene. CDR3 nucleotides: TGTGCCAGCAGCTTAGCCCCACTAGCGGGAGGTACCAGTGAGCAGTTCTTC. Encoded protein: CASSLAPLAGGTSEQFF. Based on the CDR3 plus reference TRBV7-7 and TRBJ2-1, the full variable domain is GAGVSQSPRYKVTKRGQDVTLRCDPISSHATLYWYQQALGQGPEFLTYFNYEAQPDKSGLPSDRFSAERPEGSISTLTIQRTEQRDSAMYRCASSLAPLAGGTSEQFFGPGTRLTVL.

V gene TRBV5-6 combines with J gene TRBJ2-3, with TRBD1 matching 9 bases. Germline CDR1 SGHDT, CDR2 YYEEEE. This CDR3 contains 16 residues. J gave up 6 bases and V 3 bases, and 11 bases lay outside the gene matches. The CDR3 loop reads CASSWAWDRDRDTQYF. As DNA, the CDR3 is TGTGCCAGCAGCTGGGCTTGGGACAGGGATAGGGATACGCAGTATTTT.

The chain combines TRBV19 with TRBJ2-7; no reliable D call. V was clipped by 6 bases and J by 4 bases, with 19 bases between them. CDR1 and CDR2 (germline): LNHDA, SQIVND (reference sequence). The CDR3 totals 15 residues. This CDR3 is CASSPSQLRGYEQYF. In DNA form, the CDR3 reads TGTGCCAGTAGCCCATCGCAGCTGCGAGGTTACGAGCAGTACTTC.

This clone was seen a few times. V gene TRBV20-1 combines with J gene TRBJ2-5, with D possibly TRBD1 on 6 matching bases. The CDR3 consists of 11 residues. Germline-derived CDR1 and CDR2 are DFQATT and SNEGSKA (reference sequence). V lost 7 bases and J lost 5, with 11 bases in between. This CDR3 reads CSGNRVETQYF. In nucleotides, the CDR3 is TGCAGTGGCAACAGGGTTGAGACCCAGTACTTC.

The chain links TRBV5-6 to TRBJ1-2, with D possibly TRBD1 on 5 matching bases. V gave up 0 bases and J gave up 5 bases, with 14 bases separating them. The CDR3 contains 15 residues. Per germline, CDR1 SGHDT and CDR2 YYEEEE. The CDR3 nucleotides read TGTGCCAGCAGCTTGGCCGGAGCGGGGGGGTATGGCTACACCTTC. Translating gives CASSLAGAGGYGYTF.

V gene TRBV7-9 combines with J gene TRBJ1-1; tentatively, D is TRBD1 (5 bases). Germline loops: CDR1 SEHNR, CDR2 FQNEAQ (reference sequence). Trimming took 5 bases from V and 3 from J, leaving 16 bases between them. This CDR3 contains 15 residues. The DNA for the CDR3 is TGTGCCAGCAGCGACCCGCGACGGGACTACACTGAAGCTTTCTTT. It encodes CASSDPRRDYTEAFF.

This clone was seen a single time. The chain is built from TRBV29-1 and TRBJ1-6, with unresolved D. Looked up from germline, CDR1 is SQVTM and CDR2 is ANQGSEA. This CDR3 contains 13 residues. The V gene lost 5 bases and the J gene lost 0 bases, with 5 bases spanning the gap. The CDR3 region is CSVSGSYNSPLHF. Written as DNA, the CDR3 is TGCAGCGTTAGCGGCTCCTATAATTCACCCCTCCACTTT.

The chain couples TRBV28 to TRBJ1-5; D might be TRBD1 (5 bases). Germline CDR1 MDHEN, CDR2 SYDVKM. V dropped 2 bases and J dropped 7 bases, with 21 bases sitting between them. The CDR3 is 17 amino acids. The CDR3 coding sequence is TGTGCCAGCAGTTTAACTAGCAGGGCTGCCTTGAGACAGCCCCAGCATTTT. It translates to CASSLTSRAALRQPQHF.

The chain has TRBV4-3 and TRBJ2-3, with a tentative D call TRBD2 (7 bases). V was shortened by 1 base and J by 1 base, with 12 bases between the two germline ends. The CDR3 is made up of 16 amino acids. Germline CDR1 is LGHNA and CDR2 is YSLEER. The CDR3 reads CASSQVGRGRTDTQYF. CDR3 nucleotides: TGCGCCAGCAGCCAAGTCGGGCGGGGGCGCACAGATACGCAGTATTTT.

V gene TRBV12-3 or TRBV12-4 combines with J gene TRBJ2-2; a possible D gene is TRBD1 (5 bases). The ends were cut back, 7 bases at V and 6 bases at J, with 9 bases in the middle. This CDR3 has 12 residues. CDR3 loop: CASNPGSGELFF. Written as DNA, the CDR3 is TGTGCCAGCAACCCAGGGTCCGGGGAGCTGTTTTTT.

The chain recombines TRBV6-5 with TRBJ2-1; D might be TRBD1 or TRBD2, each matching 6 bases. In germline, CDR1 is MNHEY, CDR2 SVGAGI. CDR3 length equals 15 residues. V shed 4 bases and J shed 3 bases, with 13 bases lying between them. The CDR3 nucleotides are TGTGCCAGCAGTTTTGGGGGGCGCAGCTACAATGAGCAGTTCTTC. Protein product: CASSFGGRSYNEQFF.